Shown below are 22 T cell receptor beta chains from a single sample sequenced in a study of cytomegalovirus exposure and HLA in healthy donors. The PCR used 60 Vbeta and 13 Jbeta primers. The table came from immunoSEQ multiplex PCR; TCRdb's copy has only in-frame clones and leaves some out. Here the sample spans around 170,000 clones, roughly 80% being singletons. Sequences were obtained from PBMCs. The receptors shown here come from a man aged 40-55 years in good health and CMV-seropositive.

This sequence joins TRBV27 and TRBJ2-7; 9 bases map to TRBD1. CDR3 length equals 16 residues. Germline CDR1 MNHEY, CDR2 SMNVEV (reference sequence). J lost 3 bases, V lost 1 base, and 7 bases had no gene match. The CDR3: CASSLWAGTGSYEQYF. CDR3 sequence (DNA): TGTGCCAGCAGTTTATGGGCCGGGACAGGGAGCTACGAGCAGTACTTC.

This clone was observed a handful of times. The gene calls are TRBV27 and TRBJ2-1; TRBD1 might be the D (5 bases). V was clipped by 6 bases and J by 7 bases, with 7 bases between them. The CDR3 has 11 residues. Germline CDR1 MNHEY, CDR2 SMNVEV (reference sequence). CDR3 nucleotide sequence: TGTGCCAGCAGCCAGGGAAATGAGCAGTTCTTC. Translation: CASSQGNEQFF.

This chain's CDR3 is CASATSGGAVTEAFF. The DNA of the CDR3 is TGTGCCAGTGCCACATCAGGGGGCGCCGTCACTGAAGCTTTCTTT. The chain uses TRBV18 and TRBJ1-1, with 8 bases lining up with TRBD1. The length of the CDR3 is 15 residues. V dropped 9 bases and J dropped 4; count of bases not matched to a gene: 13. From germline, CDR1 is KGHSH and CDR2 LQKENI.

V gene TRBV28 combines with J gene TRBJ2-5; D remains ambiguous. The ends were cut back, 6 bases at V and 3 bases at J, with 2 bases in the middle. CDR3 length: 10 amino acids. Per germline, CDR1 MDHEN and CDR2 SYDVKM. CDR3 loop: CASSEETQYF. The CDR3 coding sequence is TGTGCCAGCAGCGAAGAGACCCAGTACTTC. Using reference TRBV28 and TRBJ2-5 for the parts outside the CDR3, the full variable domain is DVKVTQSSRYLVKRTGEKVFLECVQDMDHENMFWYRQDPGLGLRLIYFSYDVKMKEKGDIPEGYSVSREKKERFSLILESASTNQTSMYLCASSEETQYFGPGTRLLVL.

The rearrangement joins TRBV7-9 to TRBJ1-6, with TRBD1 matching over 7 bases. CDR1 SEHNR and CDR2 FQNEAQ come from the germline V gene (reference sequence). The junction had 3 bases not matched to a gene; V was cut back by 2 bases and J by 8 bases. This CDR3 comprises 14 residues. The DNA for the CDR3 is TGTGCCAGCAGCTTAACCCAGGGGGATTCACCCCTCCACTTT. Its translation: CASSLTQGDSPLHF.

The gene calls are TRBV29-1 and TRBJ2-1; tentative D call: TRBD1 (6 bases). V was shortened by 7 bases and J by 2 bases, with 18 bases between the two germline ends. Germline V gene data show CDR1 as SQVTM and CDR2 as ANQGSEA. The CDR3 loop spans 15 amino acids. In nucleotides, the CDR3 is TGCAGCGCCCGGCTGGACAGTCTAGCCTACAATGAGCAGTTCTTC. Its protein product is CSARLDSLAYNEQFF.

The chain has TRBV27 and TRBJ1-4; 7 bases are shared with TRBD1. This CDR3 comprises 17 residues. Trimming cost V 6 bases and J 1 base; bases outside gene matches: 11. Germline lookup yields CDR1 MNHEY and CDR2 SMNVEV (reference sequence). CDR3 protein: CASRKDREVRTNEKLFF. CDR3 coding DNA: TGTGCCAGCAGAAAAGACAGGGAGGTTCGAACTAATGAAAAACTGTTTTTT.

This chain uses TRBV7-9 with TRBJ1-1, with D uncertain. Germline loops: CDR1 SEHNR, CDR2 FQNEAQ (reference sequence). The CDR3 totals 14 residues. V lost 5 bases to trimming and J lost 3 bases, with 13 bases between them. The CDR3 bases are TGTGCCAGCAGCCCGACGGGGAGGGACACTGAAGCTTTCTTT. Its protein is CASSPTGRDTEAFF.

The V call is TRBV30, the J call TRBJ2-7; the D gene is possibly TRBD2 (5 bases). Germline loops: CDR1 GTSNPN, CDR2 SVGIG (reference sequence). V gave up 2 bases and J gave up 4 bases, with 15 bases separating them. This CDR3 contains 14 residues. The CDR3 DNA sequence: TGTGCCTGGAGTCCCCTCCCACTAGGGTACGAGCAGTACTTC. Translating gives CAWSPLPLGYEQYF.

This clone occurred once. The rearrangement joins TRBV19 to TRBJ1-6, with 9 bases lining up with TRBD1. Germline V CDR1 and CDR2: LNHDA, SQIVND (reference sequence). This CDR3 comprises 17 residues. V shed 6 bases, J shed 6 bases, and the junction held 12 bases outside the gene matches. Here the CDR3 reads CASSFRTGVRLNSPLHF. The CDR3 bases are TGTGCCAGTAGCTTTCGGACAGGGGTACGTCTTAATTCACCCCTCCACTTT.

The chain has TRBV4-3 and TRBJ1-1, with 8 bases aligning to TRBD1. V lost 5 bases, J lost 4 bases, and 9 bases stayed unmatched. In germline, CDR1 is LGHNA, CDR2 YSLEER. The CDR3 totals 15 residues. In DNA form, the CDR3 reads TGCGCCAGCAGCGCCCAACAGGGGGAGGCCACTGAAGCTTTCTTT. This codes for CASSAQQGEATEAFF.

The chain recombines TRBV27 with TRBJ2-7; TRBD2 agrees at 12 bases. The CDR3 is 16 amino acids. Germline V CDR1 and CDR2: MNHEY, SMNVEV (reference sequence). V gave up 6 bases and J gave up 2 bases; unmatched junction bases: 8. The chain's CDR3 is CASRIRRTSGTYEQYF. The CDR3 coding sequence is TGTGCCAGCAGAATACGTAGGACTAGCGGGACCTACGAGCAGTACTTC.

This chain links TRBV9 with TRBJ2-5, with D possibly matching TRBD1 (6 bases). CDR1 and CDR2 from the germline V gene are SGDLS and YYNGEE. Trimming pared 2 bases from V and 4 bases from J, leaving 12 bases between. The CDR3 is 14 amino acids. The CDR3 nucleotides read TGTGCCAGCAGCGTCACAGGGTCTCGAGAGACCCAGTACTTC. Its protein is CASSVTGSRETQYF.

The chain uses TRBV27 and TRBJ2-3, with D possibly TRBD2 on 6 matching bases. Germline V CDR1 and CDR2: MNHEY, SMNVEV (reference sequence). The V and J ends lost 5 bases and 0 bases respectively, with 12 bases between them. The CDR3 has 15 amino acids. CDR3: CASSRGRLSTDTQYF. CDR3 DNA sequence: TGTGCCAGCAGTCGGGGGAGACTTAGCACAGATACGCAGTATTTT.

This clone was seen a single time. The rearrangement links TRBV18 to TRBJ1-1, with TRBD1 identical over 11 bases. The V gene end was trimmed by 1 base and the J gene end by 3 bases; junction bases not matched to a gene: 4. This CDR3 has 16 amino acids. Germline V gene lookup returns CDR1 KGHSH and CDR2 LQKENI. CDR3 bases: TGTGCCAGCTCACCACGGACAGGGGGCGTCTACACTGAAGCTTTCTTT. Its translation is CASSPRTGGVYTEAFF.

This chain joins TRBV4-2 and TRBJ1-2; D is unclear. Germline V gene sequence: CDR1 LGHNA, CDR2 YNFKEQ. The CDR3 has 15 amino acids. Between the trimmed V and J ends, which lost 1 base and 7 bases, there was a span of 16 bases. Written as DNA, the CDR3 is TGTGCCAGCAGCCAAGCCCGGGAAGGGCTCGGTGGCTACACCTTC. Protein product: CASSQAREGLGGYTF.

The CDR3 DNA sequence: TGTGCCAGCAGTTACCGGACAGGGAGTTCACCCCTCCACTTT. Protein: CASSYRTGSSPLHF. The chain links TRBV6-5 to TRBJ1-6; TRBD1 agrees at 8 bases. In germline, CDR1 is MNHEY, CDR2 SVGAGI. V dropped 2 bases and J dropped 9; count of bases not matched to a gene: 3. This CDR3 region has 14 residues.

The chain links TRBV7-6 to TRBJ2-3; D might be TRBD2 (7 bases). The CDR3 covers 15 residues. Germline assignment: CDR1 SGHVS and CDR2 FNYEAQ. V lost 2 bases and J 1 base, leaving 10 bases between the germline ends. DNA of the CDR3: TGTGCCAGCAGCTTAAACGGGGGGCGCACAGATACGCAGTATTTT. It translates to CASSLNGGRTDTQYF.

This chain joins TRBV14 and TRBJ2-7; weak D call: TRBD2 (6 bases). Looked up from germline, CDR1 is SGHDN and CDR2 is FVKESK. The CDR3 covers 15 residues. With 0 bases removed from V and 6 bases from J, the gap between germline ends came to 15 bases. CDR3 DNA sequence: TGTGCCAGCAGCCAAGACGAGACTAGTCCTTCCGAGCAGTACTTC. Protein product: CASSQDETSPSEQYF.

The chain links TRBV7-2 to TRBJ2-3; 12 nucleotides align to TRBD2. The CDR3 length is 16 residues. Germline-derived CDR1 and CDR2 are SGHTA and FQGNSA. After removal of 3 bases from V and 6 bases from J, the junction contained 7 bases not matched to a gene. The CDR3 region is CASSFLAGGSWDTQYF. The CDR3 coding sequence is TGTGCCAGCAGCTTCCTAGCGGGGGGGTCCTGGGATACGCAGTATTTT.

The chain employs TRBV19 and TRBJ2-3; TRBD2 agrees at 8 bases. There are 15 residues in the CDR3. The V gene end was trimmed by 1 base and the J gene end by 4 bases; junction bases not matched to a gene: 4. CDR1 is LNHDA, CDR2 SQIVND, per germline (reference sequence). The CDR3 DNA reads TGTGCCAGTAGTATAGTAGGGACTAGGGCAGATACGCAGTATTTT. Its translation is CASSIVGTRADTQYF.

V is TRBV27 and J is TRBJ1-2; D is ambiguous. The CDR3 spans 13 residues. Germline lookup yields CDR1 MNHEY and CDR2 SMNVEV (reference sequence). Trimming took 5 bases from V and 0 from J, leaving 7 bases between them. In DNA form, the CDR3 reads TGTGCCAGCAGTACCCAGACTAACTATGGCTACACCTTC. Amino acids: CASSTQTNYGYTF.